Described below is a single TCR beta chain sequence and its context. Its antigen remains unidentified. The V gene's germline CDR1 is DFQATT and CDR2 SNEGSKA (reference sequence). CDR3 length equals 12 residues. Trimming at V came to 6 bases and at J to 3 bases, leaving 4 bases not matched to a gene. Every sample had a minimum of 6 million PBMCs isolated. The data were taken from a study of blood T cells in healthy people across ages. Study-wide results and limits: Naive T cell percentage strongly correlated with TCR beta diversity.

A J-beta primer mix and a sample-barcoded 5' primer were used in a second PCR of about 7 to 12 cycles. TCRdb passed the 5' RACE reads through MiXCR, listing each CDR3 protein once. The sample holds more than 1 million distinct CDR3 sequences, 40% to 45% seen once. The V and J genes are TRBV20-1 and TRBJ2-5; 7 positions agree with TRBD1. This sequence originates from a woman aged 55 to 70 in good health. Sequencing was done on a sample of blood. CDR3 in amino acids: CSAAGQEETQYF. CDR3 DNA: TGCAGTGCCGCCGGACAGGAAGAGACCCAGTACTTC.